This T cell receptor beta chain derives from a study of vaccination and CD4 T cells after COVID-19. At the level of the study: Cellular stimulation was performed using overlapping spike peptides derived from SARS-CoV-2, HCoV-NL63, HCoV-OC43 and HCoV-229E.

Overall study findings and caveats: Convalescent patients had a median roughly 86% of post-vaccine SARS-CoV-2-reactive clones that were detected only after vaccination, not before it.

Oncomine TCR Beta short-read sequencing was applied to DNA from cultured CD4+ T cells. One entry per CDR3 protein results from TCRdb running MiXCR on the PCR reads. The data contain roughly 19,000 distinct CDR3 sequences, approximately 50% of them singletons. On this clonotype itself: Its antigen is as yet unknown.

Treatment reported: approximately 9-day PBMC culture with coronavirus spike peptide pools or control peptides (ViraFEST assay). The specimen comprised CD4+ T cells from blood, cultured in vitro, sampled before SARS-CoV-2 vaccination. The receptor was isolated from a human donor who had recovered from COVID-19.

CDR3 sequence reads: CASSLRQGYQPQHF. DNA of the CDR3: TGTGCCAGCAGTTTACGACAGGGGTATCAGCCCCAGCATTTT. This chain joins TRBV28 and TRBJ1-5; 8 positions match TRBD1. V was pared by 2 bases and J by 5 bases, with 2 bases of the junction left unmatched. This CDR3 comprises 14 residues. CDR1 is MDHEN and CDR2 is SYDVKM in the germline V gene.